Listed below are T cell receptor beta chains from one sample, sequenced in a study of post-analysis software for immune sequencing data. TCRdb re-analysed the PCR reads in MiXCR, keeping a single row per CDR3 protein. The sample shows 650,000 to 850,000 distinct CDR3 sequences, roughly 50% of them seen only once. Sequenced sample: blood. The receptor source for this set is a girl between 5 and 17 years old with multiple sclerosis. CDR3s include the opening cysteine and the closing phenylalanine or tryptophan. D genes are given only for firm matches. Where a row states a size, it is once, few, many or the class of an expanded clone; other rows omit it.

V gene,D gene,J gene,clone size,CDR3 DNA,CDR3 protein
TRBV20-1,-,TRBJ1-5,once,TGCAGTGCTATCGGGGACATAGGGGGCAATCAGCCCCAGCATTTT,CSAIGDIGGNQPQHF
TRBV7-9,-,TRBJ2-3,few,TGTGCCAGCAGCTCATTACTAGGGGACACAGATACGCAGTATTTT,CASSSLLGDTDTQYF
TRBV12-3/TRBV12-4,-,TRBJ2-4,-,TGTGCCAGCAGTCCAAAAATACTAGCCAAAAACATTCAGTACTTC,CASSPKILAKNIQYF
TRBV10-3,TRBD1,TRBJ1-2,-,TGTGCCATCAGTGGCGCAGGGGGAAGCTATGGCTACACCTTC,CAISGAGGSYGYTF
TRBV7-2,-,TRBJ2-1,-,TGTGCCAGCAGCTTAGGAGAACTCAATGAGCAGTTCTTC,CASSLGELNEQFF
TRBV5-1,TRBD2,TRBJ2-3,once,TGCGCCAGCACCCGGGGAGGGCGTTCAGATACGCAGTATTTT,CASTRGGRSDTQYF
TRBV7-8,TRBD2,TRBJ2-1,-,TGTGCCAGCAGCCTCCTAGCGGGAGTGTGCAATGAGCAGTTCTTC,CASSLLAGVCNEQFF
TRBV20-1,TRBD1,TRBJ1-5,-,TGCAGTGCTCGGACAGGCCTGAATAGCAATCAGCCCCAGCATTTT,CSARTGLNSNQPQHF
TRBV12-3/TRBV12-4,TRBD2,TRBJ2-3,-,TGTGCCAGCAGTTTAGCGGCTAGCGGGATCACAGATGCGCAGTATTTT,CASSLAASGITDAQYF
TRBV5-1,-,TRBJ2-1,few,TGCGCCAGCAGCTTGTGGCAGGGCCCTGGGGGTGGATACAATGAGCAGTTCTTC,CASSLWQGPGGGYNEQFF
TRBV7-7,-,TRBJ2-3,-,TGTGCTAGCAGTTCGGACATAAACACAGATACGCAGTATTTT,CASSSDINTDTQYF
TRBV5-6,TRBD2,TRBJ2-3,-,TGTGCCAGCAGCTCGCCGGGACTAGCGGGGGGAAGCACAGATACGCAGTATTTT,CASSSPGLAGGSTDTQYF
TRBV12-3/TRBV12-4,TRBD2,TRBJ2-7,-,TGTGCCAGCAGTACCCTAGCGGGGGGCCCTGGGGAGCAGTACTTC,CASSTLAGGPGEQYF
TRBV12-3/TRBV12-4,TRBD1,TRBJ2-1,-,TGTGCCAGCAGTCAAATAGGGACAGACATAAATGAGCAGTTCTTC,CASSQIGTDINEQFF
TRBV9,-,TRBJ2-1,-,TGTGCCAGCAGCGTAGGATGGGACGGATCCTACAATGAGCGGTTCTTC,CASSVGWDGSYNERFF
TRBV20-1,-,TRBJ1-5,-,TGCAGTGCTAGTGACGGAGGTGGCAATCAGCCCCAGCATTTT,CSASDGGGNQPQHF
TRBV5-6,TRBD1,TRBJ2-7,-,TGTGCCAGCAGCTCACTGACAGGGGCCTACGAGCAGTACTTC,CASSSLTGAYEQYF
TRBV15,TRBD2,TRBJ2-3,-,TGTGCCACCAGCATCCCGGGACTAGTCACAGATACGCAGTATTTT,CATSIPGLVTDTQYF